The present T cell receptor (beta chain) was sequenced within a study of T cell responses to AZD1222 COVID-19 vaccine (dated by TCRdb to the early 2020s). With respect to the entire study: AZD1222 recipients with second doses at about 4 weeks or about 12 weeks were pooled, because spike-specific TCR depth and breadth did not differ between schedules. TCR sequencing covered roughly 230 trial participants: about 210 given two doses of AZD1222 and 26 given two doses of MenACWY control vaccine. Trial participants were enrolled by age into 18-55, 56-69 and 70-plus year subgroups, with around 150, 28 and 57 TCR-sequenced participants respectively. The full study reports these points: Spike-specific TCR breadth and depth rose significantly after two AZD1222 doses compared with day 0 and with MenACWY recipients. Participants were mostly white British, with more females than males. The authors suggested clonal diversity may have been underestimated. CD4 TCRs associated with the vaccine covered the entire spike protein, and the dominant responses were in regions 160-218 and 743-854. Because no day 14 peak-response samples were available, repertoires were characterized only after the peak T cell response. In the small 56-69-year group, the increase in depth fell short of significance, most likely because of low power. Nearly half of unique spike-specific TCRs reportedly recognized epitopes outside regions mutated in the B.1.351 and B.1.1.7 variants. Conclusions about previously exposed vaccinees are limited, since just five to seven AZD1222 recipients were seropositive for SARS-CoV-2 at baseline.

CDR1 and CDR2 (SGDLS, YYNGEE) derive from the germline V gene. The V and J ends are trimmed by 0 bases and 4 bases, leaving 14 bases between them. Spanning cysteine to phenylalanine, the CDR3 consists of 15 amino acids. The read is trimmed to its CDR3 DNA, 45 bases read in frame from base 1. The CDR3 regions of human TCRbeta chains were analyzed by immunosequencing. As for the authors' bioinformatics: Repertoire TCRs were matched against a reference library of SARS-CoV-2-specific TCRs generated with the MIRA antigen-specificity platform. Breadth was defined as the fraction of unique TCRs that were SARS-CoV-2-associated, and depth was defined as the fraction of total T cells that were SARS-CoV-2-associated. Using the MIRA data, each spike-specific TCR was mapped to the spike region that the TCR reacts to and placed in a CD4 or CD8 class. Log10-transformed breadth and depth values were compared by one-way ANOVA with Sidak's multiple comparisons tests. This is the immuneACCESS table as TCRdb keeps it, with only in-frame sequences that have V and J called. A part of the clones is gone; compared with another copy, unresolved V genes explain less than half, and the rest is unexplained. V, J and clone size are those of that table, while D and trimming were read from the DNA. This sample is represented by some 49,000 clones; around 80% of them were singletons. Jointly, the top ten make up roughly 6.6% of the sample.

The time point label for this specimen denotes: baseline before first vaccination. Vaccinee samples were obtained from the UK trials COV001 and COV002, which included a single-blind randomized controlled phase 2/3 trial of AZD1222 (ChAdOx1 nCoV-19) in healthy adults. For TCRbeta chain sequencing, PBMC samples were collected from trial participants at day 0 and at day 28 after the second dose. Regarding this clone: Its antigen has not been determined. The sample holds no much larger clone one base away, and base qualities are not on file.

Recombination joined TRBV9 with TRBJ2-7, with TRBD1 as a weak D call on 6 bases. The TCR was taken from an adult in good health. The material was peripheral blood, obtained on day 0 of AZD1222 vaccination. The CDR3 region reads CASSVAPGGTYEQYF. The DNA reads as follows: TGTGCCAGCAGCGTAGCTCCTGGGGGCACTTACGAGCAGTACTTC.